Listed below are T cell receptor beta chains from one sample, sequenced in a study of blood T cell repertoires in COVID-19. Method: immunoSEQ multiplex PCR; TCRdb's copy keeps in-frame clones and lacks some. Of about 120,000 clones detected, 70% to 80% appear once; the ten largest clones hold 4%. The specimen sequenced was peripheral blood. All receptors come from an elderly woman with acute or convalescent COVID-19. Both conserved end residues are part of each CDR3. A D gene is named only where the DNA matches it firmly. Size tells how often a clone was seen (once, few, many) or the class of an expanded clone, and some rows leave it out.

d_call	j_call	v_call	clone_size	cdr3_nt	cdr3_aa
-	TRBJ1-5	TRBV3-1/TRBV3-2	once	TGTGCCAGCAGCCTACCTCCGACAGGACCCGGCCAGCCCCAGCATTTT	CASSLPPTGPGQPQHF
TRBD1	TRBJ1-2	TRBV2	-	TGTGCCAGCAGTCCCAGGACAGGGGTGGATGGCTACACCTTC	CASSPRTGVDGYTF
-	TRBJ1-5	TRBV27	few	TGTGCCAGCAGTCCCCGCGTAGATCAGCCCCAGCATTTT	CASSPRVDQPQHF
-	TRBJ1-1	TRBV18	-	TGTGCCAGCTCACCAGGAGGGGTGAACACTGAAGCTTTCTTT	CASSPGGVNTEAFF
-	TRBJ1-1	TRBV6-5	-	TGTGCCAGCAGTTACAACGGGGGGAACACTGAAGCTTTCTTT	CASSYNGGNTEAFF
-	TRBJ2-2	TRBV11-2	-	TGTGCCAGCAGCCAGGGAACCGCTAACACCGGGGAGCTGTTTTTT	CASSQGTANTGELFF
-	TRBJ1-1	TRBV7-9	few	TGTGCCAGCAGCTTCTGGCGGGGGAGCACTGAAGCTTTCTTT	CASSFWRGSTEAFF
-	TRBJ2-1	TRBV5-4	-	TGTGCCAGCAGCTTGGGTGGGGGGACTCCAAAGGGACAGTTCTTC	CASSLGGGTPKGQFF
TRBD2	TRBJ2-1	TRBV18	-	TGTGCCAGCTTAAAGGAGCGGGATTTTAACAATGAGCAGTTCTTC	CASLKERDFNNEQFF
TRBD1	TRBJ1-6	TRBV30	-	TGTGCCTGGGGGACAGCAACCCTTAATTCACCCCTCCACTTT	CAWGTATLNSPLHF
TRBD2	TRBJ2-1	TRBV7-6	-	TGTGCCAGCAGCTTAGCGGTAGCGGGGGGCAACAATGAGCAGTTCTTC	CASSLAVAGGNNEQFF
-	TRBJ1-4	TRBV12-3/TRBV12-4	-	TGTGCCAGCAGTTTTCGCGGGGGGGAAAAACTGTTTTTT	CASSFRGGEKLFF
-	TRBJ2-7	TRBV5-1	once	TGCGCCAGCAGCTTGTCCGGCTACGAGCAGTACTTC	CASSLSGYEQYF
-	TRBJ1-5	TRBV7-2	few	TGTGCCAGCAGTATATCGACGGGGGGCGGGCAGCCCCAGCATTTT	CASSISTGGGQPQHF
-	TRBJ2-1	TRBV7-3	-	TGTGCCAGCAGCCTGGGGCAGGCCAATGAGCAGTTCTTC	CASSLGQANEQFF
TRBD2	TRBJ2-2	TRBV19	-	TGTGCCAGTAGTTCGGGACTACCTAACACCGGGGAGCTGTTTTTT	CASSSGLPNTGELFF
-	TRBJ2-7	TRBV19	-	TGTGCCAGTAGTACCGGGACACTAAGATACGAGCAGTACTTC	CASSTGTLRYEQYF
-	TRBJ2-1	TRBV2	-	TGTGCCAGCAGTCCCGACGGACAGTCTTACAATGAGCAGTTCTTC	CASSPDGQSYNEQFF
-	TRBJ2-5	TRBV7-8	few	TGTGCCAGCAGCTTACTAGTCCAAGAGACCCAGTACTTC	CASSLLVQETQYF
-	TRBJ1-1	TRBV7-9	-	TGTGCCAGCAGCTCAGCTCGGGGAGGAGCACCTGAAGCTTTCTTT	CASSSARGGAPEAFF
TRBD2	TRBJ2-3	TRBV5-4	once	TGTGCCAGCAGCTTGGGGACTAGCGGGGGGCCCACAGATACGCAGTATTTT	CASSLGTSGGPTDTQYF
TRBD2	TRBJ2-7	TRBV6-1	-	TGTGCCAGCAGTGAAAGGCCCGGGACTATCTACGAGCAGTACTTC	CASSERPGTIYEQYF
-	TRBJ1-3	TRBV11-3	-	TGTGCCAGCAGCTTAGGTGGGAGCTCTGGAAACACCATATATTTT	CASSLGGSSGNTIYF
TRBD2	TRBJ2-3	TRBV5-4	-	TGTGCCAGCAGCCCTACAGCGGGAGATGGGGATACGCAGTATTTT	CASSPTAGDGDTQYF
TRBD1	TRBJ2-7	TRBV7-8	-	TGTGCCAGCAGCTTATCACAGGGGTTTAACGAGCAGTACTTC	CASSLSQGFNEQYF
-	TRBJ1-2	TRBV2	-	TGTGCCAGCAGCCCCAGGGTTGGCTACACCTTC	CASSPRVGYTF
TRBD1	TRBJ1-2	TRBV13	-	TGTGCCAGCAGTCAAGGGGGACAGGCTAACTATGGCTACACCTTC	CASSQGGQANYGYTF
-	TRBJ1-5	TRBV28	-	TGTGCCAGCAGTACGGAGACCTACTCCAGTCCCCAGCATTTT	CASSTETYSSPQHF
TRBD2	TRBJ2-1	TRBV5-1	few	TGCGCCAGCAGCTCGGGACTAGTAGGGAACGAGCAGTTCTTC	CASSSGLVGNEQFF